This TCR beta chain emerged from a study of cytomegalovirus exposure and HLA in healthy donors. Background on the study: The 550 to 800 first-cohort repertoires and the 95 to 150 validation repertoires shared the same platform, a later analysis reported. Overall study findings and caveats: According to the study, 150 to 200 TCR beta chains were cytomegalovirus-associated. The study found most TCR sequences rare, yet found some public TCRs in many donors. Under in vitro conditions, three CMV-associated chains were confirmed as specific for CMV antigens.

The CDR3 consists of 14 residues. The germline CDR1 and CDR2 sequences are GTSNPN and SVGIG (reference sequence). The germline V and J ends were trimmed by 4 bases and 8 bases, with 18 bases remaining between them. Method: immunoSEQ multiplex PCR; TCRdb's copy keeps in-frame clones and lacks some. The sample has 150,000 to 200,000 clones; roughly 95% are singletons. This clone has more than one count but fewer than ten. Its antigen remains unidentified. The sequencing input was PBMCs. The gene calls are TRBV30 and TRBJ2-1; TRBD1 might be the D (6 bases). The receptor was derived from a woman in her late teens or twenties in good health and CMV-seronegative. The CDR3 DNA follows: TGTGCCTGGATGCGAAGGGGGTTTTATGATGAGCAGTTCTTC. This codes for CAWMRRGFYDEQFF.